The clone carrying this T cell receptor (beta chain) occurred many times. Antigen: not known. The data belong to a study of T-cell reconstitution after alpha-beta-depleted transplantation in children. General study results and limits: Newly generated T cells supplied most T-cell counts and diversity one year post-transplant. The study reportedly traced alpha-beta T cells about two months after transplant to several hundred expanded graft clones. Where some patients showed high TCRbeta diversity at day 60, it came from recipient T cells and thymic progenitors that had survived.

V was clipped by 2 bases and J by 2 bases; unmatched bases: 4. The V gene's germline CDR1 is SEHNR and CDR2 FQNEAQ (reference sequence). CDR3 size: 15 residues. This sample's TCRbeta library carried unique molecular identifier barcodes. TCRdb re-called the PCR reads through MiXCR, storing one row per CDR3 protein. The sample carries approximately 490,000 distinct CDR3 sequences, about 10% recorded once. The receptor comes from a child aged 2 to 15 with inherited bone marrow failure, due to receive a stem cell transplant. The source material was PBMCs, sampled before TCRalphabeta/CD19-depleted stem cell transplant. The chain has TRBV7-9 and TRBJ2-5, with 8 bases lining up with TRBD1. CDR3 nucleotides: TGTGCCAGCAGCTTATCAGGGGGCTGGCAAGAGACCCAGTACTTC. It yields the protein CASSLSGGWQETQYF.